These T cell receptor beta chains were read from a single sample in a study of regulatory T cells in long-lasting Graves disease. Via MiXCR, TCRdb re-called the multiplex PCR reads, giving one row per CDR3 protein. The table has 680,000 or so distinct CDR3 sequences, around 17% seen once. These sequences were also reported in another study, on T cells in Graves' hyperthyroidism and ophthalmopathy.

Here the sequenced sample was peripheral blood mononuclear cells (PBMCs), taken at new diagnosis, from a patient treated with antithyroid drugs. The receptors originated from a young woman with Graves disease. Each CDR3 is given with its conserved first and last residue. Fields, in order: J gene, V gene, D gene, clone size, CDR3 protein, CDR3 DNA. The D gene is left open where the match is weak. Size is stated for part of the rows, as once, few or many counts, or as a class when the clone is expanded.

TRBJ1-3 | TRBV6-1 | . | many | CASGPGTIGNTIYF | TGTGCCAGCGGGCCGGGGACGATTGGAAACACCATATATTTT
TRBJ2-6 | TRBV28 | . | . | CASSFGWRDSGANVLTF | TGTGCCAGCAGTTTCGGGTGGAGGGATTCAGGGGCCAACGTCCTGACTTTC
TRBJ2-1 | TRBV5-5 | . | . | CASSSLGVGSEQFF | TGTGCCAGCAGCTCTCTGGGAGTTGGTAGTGAGCAGTTCTTC
TRBJ1-6 | TRBV20-1 | . | many | CSARLLDRYNSPLHF | TGCAGTGCTAGACTCTTGGACCGCTATAATTCACCCCTCCACTTT
TRBJ2-3 | TRBV7-2 | . | many | CASSLAGLGGTDTQYF | TGTGCCAGCAGCTTGGCGGGACTTGGGGGCACAGATACGCAGTATTTT
TRBJ1-6 | TRBV3-1 | . | many | CASRGNSPLHF | TGTGCCAGCAGAGGGAATTCACCCCTCCACTTT
TRBJ1-6 | TRBV18 | . | once | CASPQGTSDVSPLHF | TGTGCCAGCCCACAAGGGACGTCAGACGTATCACCCCTCCACTTT
TRBJ1-6 | TRBV3-1 | . | few | CASSQERARSGGNPPLHF | TGTGCCAGCAGCCAAGAGAGAGCCCGGTCCGGGGGTAATCCACCCCTCCACTTT
TRBJ2-3 | TRBV29-1 | . | few | CSVMFPGTDTQYF | TGCAGCGTTATGTTCCCCGGCACAGATACGCAGTATTTT
TRBJ2-7 | TRBV6-1 | . | few | CASSQGGTASEQYF | TGTGCCAGCAGCCAAGGAGGGACAGCGAGCGAGCAGTACTTC
TRBJ1-5 | TRBV27 | . | many | CASSFGPGTNQPQHF | TGTGCCAGCAGTTTCGGGCCGGGGACCAATCAGCCCCAGCATTTT
TRBJ2-1 | TRBV6-2/TRBV6-3 | TRBD1 | few | CASSYSAGGEKYNEQFF | TGTGCCAGCAGTTACTCAGCAGGGGGCGAAAAATACAATGAGCAGTTCTTC
TRBJ2-5 | TRBV3-1 | . | few | CASSQDLAQRIETQYF | TGTGCCAGCAGCCAAGATCTTGCACAGAGGATCGAGACCCAGTACTTC
TRBJ2-5 | TRBV20-1 | TRBD2 | many | CSGSGGTPKTQYF | TGCAGCGGTAGCGGGGGAACTCCGAAGACCCAGTACTTC
TRBJ2-3 | TRBV6-2/TRBV6-3 | TRBD2 | . | CASSYTSGDTQYF | TGTGCCAGCAGTTACACTAGCGGGGATACGCAGTATTTT
TRBJ2-1 | TRBV20-1 | . | few | CSALSPRVNEQFF | TGCAGTGCCCTTTCCCCGAGGGTGAATGAGCAGTTCTTC
TRBJ2-7 | TRBV30 | . | few | CAWSVMWGRGDYEQYF | TGTGCCTGGAGTGTAATGTGGGGACGAGGGGACTACGAGCAGTACTTC
TRBJ2-1 | TRBV29-1 | TRBD1 | many | CSAGTGGASYNEQFF | TGCAGCGCCGGGACAGGGGGCGCCTCCTACAATGAGCAGTTCTTC
TRBJ2-5 | TRBV27 | TRBD2 | few | CASSLGTSGRGEETQYF | TGTGCCAGCAGTTTAGGGACTAGCGGGAGAGGGGAAGAGACCCAGTACTTC
TRBJ2-3 | TRBV12-3/TRBV12-4 | . | many | CASSFSGAGGADTQYF | TGTGCCAGCAGTTTCTCTGGGGCGGGTGGCGCAGATACGCAGTATTTT
TRBJ1-6 | TRBV9 | . | few | CASSVDRSSYNSPLHF | TGTGCCAGCAGCGTAGATCGTAGCTCCTATAATTCACCCCTCCACTTT
TRBJ1-2 | TRBV28 | . | . | CASRRRDGNYGYTF | TGTGCCAGCAGACGCCGGGACGGGAACTATGGCTACACCTTC
TRBJ1-2 | TRBV6-2/TRBV6-3 | TRBD1 | few | CAIYRGANYGYTF | TGTGCCATCTACAGGGGGGCTAACTATGGCTACACCTTC
TRBJ1-6 | TRBV2 | . | many | CASSRAVGSPLHF | TGTGCCAGCAGTCGGGCAGTCGGTTCACCCCTCCACTTT
TRBJ2-5 | TRBV2 | . | . | CASSEEGGAGETQYF | TGTGCCAGCAGTGAAGAGGGGGGGGCAGGTGAGACCCAGTACTTC
TRBJ2-2 | TRBV2 | TRBD2 | few | CASSEAGLAGAKLFF | TGTGCCAGCAGTGAAGCTGGCCTAGCGGGAGCAAAGCTGTTTTTT
TRBJ1-1 | TRBV5-1 | . | . | CASSRLGSGRMNTEAFF | TGCGCCAGCAGCCGCCTTGGATCGGGACGGATGAACACTGAAGCTTTCTTT
TRBJ1-5 | TRBV7-2 | . | many | CASSGGGQPQHF | TGTGCCAGCAGCGGAGGGGGTCAGCCCCAGCATTTT
TRBJ1-5 | TRBV19 | . | . | CASTRQGGQPQHF | TGTGCCAGTACTAGGCAGGGCGGTCAGCCCCAGCATTTT
TRBJ2-2 | TRBV28 | . | many | CASSKDRPNTGELFF | TGTGCCAGCAGCAAAGACAGGCCGAACACCGGGGAGCTGTTTTTT
TRBJ1-5 | TRBV6-1 | . | many | CASKPFWNQPQHF | TGTGCCAGCAAGCCCTTTTGGAATCAGCCCCAGCATTTT
TRBJ1-2 | TRBV9 | TRBD1 | many | CASSTSRDRVNYGYTF | TGTGCCAGCAGCACGAGCCGGGACAGGGTTAACTATGGCTACACCTTC
TRBJ1-5 | TRBV6-1 | TRBD1 | . | CASPDRGHQPQHF | TGTGCCAGTCCAGACAGGGGCCATCAGCCCCAGCATTTT
TRBJ2-5 | TRBV10-1 | . | . | CASEGRFRETQYF | TGCGCCTCGGAGGGCCGGTTTAGGGAGACCCAGTACTTC
TRBJ2-7 | TRBV7-9 | TRBD2 | . | CASNLAGTRPEQYF | TGTGCCAGCAACTTAGCGGGGACCAGACCCGAGCAGTACTTC
TRBJ1-1 | TRBV3-1 | . | many | CASSQGRGLNTEAFF | TGTGCCAGCAGCCAGGGAAGGGGATTGAACACTGAAGCTTTCTTT
TRBJ1-2 | TRBV28 | . | . | CASSLIWAPGYGYTF | TGTGCCAGCAGTTTAATCTGGGCACCCGGCTATGGCTACACCTTC
TRBJ2-7 | TRBV12-3/TRBV12-4 | TRBD2 | . | CASSPGEGGRAKAYEQYF | TGTGCCAGCAGTCCAGGGGAGGGCGGGAGGGCCAAGGCCTACGAGCAGTACTTC
TRBJ1-4 | TRBV12-3/TRBV12-4 | TRBD1 | many | CASSRQGRLPNEKLFF | TGTGCCAGCAGCAGACAGGGGAGGCTACCTAATGAAAAACTGTTTTTT
TRBJ1-2 | TRBV12-3/TRBV12-4 | . | many | CASSPGQTKDNYGYTF | TGTGCCAGCAGTCCTGGACAGACAAAGGATAACTATGGCTACACCTTC